Listed here are 21 T cell receptor beta chains from one sample, sequenced in a study of T cell responses to AZD1222 COVID-19 vaccine. Generated by immunoSEQ multiplex PCR, the TCRdb table keeps only in-frame clones and is missing some. Seen here are under 150,000 clones, 90% to 95% observed once, and the top ten hold roughly 5%. The source material was peripheral blood, sampled on day 0 of AZD1222 vaccination. The receptors shown here come from an adult in good health.

The chain links TRBV7-8 to TRBJ2-3; D is ambiguous. V lost 3 bases to trimming and J lost 6 bases, with 10 bases between them. The CDR3 runs to 13 residues. Germline V gene lookup returns CDR1 SGHVS and CDR2 FQNEAQ. CDR3 sequence (DNA): TGTGCCAGCAGCTTTAGTGGGTCGGATACGCAGTATTTT. It is translated as CASSFSGSDTQYF.

The chain carries TRBV6-5 and TRBJ1-1; tentatively, D is TRBD1 (5 bases). The CDR3 runs 15 residues. V lost 5 bases to trimming and J lost 5 bases, with 18 bases between them. The germline V gene encodes CDR1 MNHEY and CDR2 SVGAGI. The CDR3, as DNA: TGTGCCAGCAGTCCGACAGACTGGGGGAGGACTGAAGCTTTCTTT. Its translation: CASSPTDWGRTEAFF.

V usage is TRBV19 and J usage is TRBJ2-3, with TRBD2 matching 8 bases. The CDR3 spans 16 residues. Germline-derived CDR1 and CDR2 are LNHDA and SQIVND (reference sequence). The V gene end was trimmed by 9 bases and the J gene end by 0 bases; junction bases not matched to a gene: 11. CDR3 loop: CASKSDSGASTDTQYF. The CDR3 DNA reads as TGTGCCAGCAAATCGGATAGCGGGGCTAGCACAGATACGCAGTATTTT.

The J gene is TRBJ1-2, the V gene TRBV6-2 or TRBV6-3, with TRBD1 identical over 7 bases. This CDR3 comprises 16 residues. The germline CDR1 and CDR2 sequences are MNHEY and SVGEGT. With V trimmed by 0 bases and J by 4 bases, 8 bases remained unmatched. Written as DNA, the CDR3 is TGTGCCAGCAGTTACTCGGAGCAGGGGGAAATCTATGGCTACACCTTC. It specifies CASSYSEQGEIYGYTF.

This clone was seen only once. The chain employs TRBV5-4 and TRBJ2-7, with D perhaps TRBD1 or TRBD2 (6 bases each). V was shortened by 4 bases and J by 2 bases, with 16 bases between the two germline ends. There are 15 residues in the CDR3. CDR1 is SGHNT and CDR2 is YYREEE in the germline V gene (reference sequence). CDR3 amino acids: CASSPTPRDTYEQYF. For the CDR3, the DNA is TGTGCCAGCAGCCCCACCCCGCGGGACACCTACGAGCAGTACTTC.

The J gene is TRBJ2-7, the V gene TRBV7-2; D gene ambiguous. CDR3 length: 15 amino acids. V lost 1 base to trimming and J lost 3 bases, with 13 bases between them. Germline V gene sequence: CDR1 SGHTA, CDR2 FQGNSA. This CDR3 reads CASSLEAVGGYEQYF. The CDR3 region has the DNA TGTGCCAGCAGCTTAGAGGCCGTGGGTGGCTACGAGCAGTACTTC.

This clone turned up a few times. The J gene is TRBJ2-2, the V gene TRBV11-3; D is undetermined. With 2 bases removed from V and 5 bases from J, the gap between germline ends came to 9 bases. Germline loops: CDR1 SGHNT, CDR2 YENEEA. This CDR3 has 14 amino acids. The CDR3 here is CASSLTQATGELFF. The CDR3 DNA reads TGTGCCAGCAGCTTAACTCAAGCTACCGGGGAGCTGTTTTTT. Supplemented by reference TRBV11-3 and TRBJ2-2, the full variable domain reads EAGVVQSPRYKIIEKKQPVAFWCNPISGHNTLYWYLQNLGQGPELLIRYENEEAVDDSQLPKDRFSAERLKGVDSTLKIQPAELGDSAVYLCASSLTQATGELFFGEGSRLTVL.

V and J are TRBV28 and TRBJ2-3; D call uncertain. The germline V gene has CDR1 MDHEN and CDR2 SYDVKM. The CDR3 spans 11 residues. Trimming cost V 6 bases and J 10 bases, with 11 bases left between them. CDR3 DNA sequence: TGTGCCAGCAGGGGAATAATCGCGCAGTATTTT. Encoded protein: CASRGIIAQYF.

The chain links TRBV5-1 to TRBJ2-5; D is undetermined. This CDR3 is 15 amino acids long. The germline V and J ends were trimmed by 4 bases and 2 bases, with 15 bases remaining between them. Per germline, CDR1 SGHRS and CDR2 YFSETQ. CDR3 residues: CASSALPYTQETQYF. The CDR3 DNA reads as TGCGCCAGCAGCGCCCTCCCATATACTCAAGAGACCCAGTACTTC.

Concerning this clone itself: An end of the junction differs from the germline gene, which may be a read error. V usage is TRBV3-1 (or the pseudogene TRBV3-2) and J usage is TRBJ2-5; 8 bases are a match to TRBD1. CDR1 LGHDT and CDR2 YNNKEL come from the germline V gene (reference sequence). The CDR3 contains 15 residues. CDR3 coding DNA: TGTGCCAGCAGCCGCTCCAGGGGGCCCCAAGAGAGCCAGTACTTC. It yields the protein CASSRSRGPQESQYF.

The rearrangement links TRBV7-9 to TRBJ1-2; the D gene is possibly TRBD1 (6 bases). Germline V gives CDR1 SEHNR, CDR2 FQNEAQ (reference sequence). Trimming removed 4 bases from V and 4 bases from J, with 22 bases in between. This CDR3 has 17 residues. The CDR3 nucleotides read TGTGCCAGCAGCTCACCTTTCCCGACAGGTGCGGGCTATGGCTACACCTTC. Its protein product is CASSSPFPTGAGYGYTF.

This chain's CDR3 is CASRQGAPNTGELFF. Here the CDR3 DNA reads TGTGCTTCAAGACAGGGCGCCCCGAACACCGGGGAGCTGTTTTTT. This rearrangement joins TRBV3-1 (or the pseudogene TRBV3-2) to TRBJ2-2; 7 bases map to TRBD1. This CDR3 region has 15 residues. Germline CDR1 and CDR2: LGHDT and YNNKEL (reference sequence).

V is TRBV7-3 and J is TRBJ2-6; weak D call: TRBD2 (6 bases). Germline assignment: CDR1 SGHTA and CDR2 FQGTGA. V was cut by 4 bases and J by 0 bases, with 10 bases left in between. The CDR3 runs 16 residues. The CDR3 bases are TGTGCCAGCAGCTGGACGGGACTCTCTGGGGCCAACGTCCTGACTTTC. It is translated as CASSWTGLSGANVLTF. Variable domain in full (rest from reference TRBV7-3 and TRBJ2-6): GAGVSQTPSNKVTEKGKYVELRCDPISGHTALYWYRQSLGQGPEFLIYFQGTGAADDSGLPNDRFFAVRPEGSVSTLKIQRTERGDSAVYLCASSWTGLSGANVLTFGAGSRLTVL.

The chain couples TRBV27 to TRBJ2-7; TRBD1 matches 10 bases. The CDR3 extends over 14 amino acids. Trimming removed 2 bases from V and 9 bases from J; junction bases left unmatched: 7. Germline V gives CDR1 MNHEY, CDR2 SMNVEV (reference sequence). CDR3 sequence (DNA): TGTGCCAGCAGTTTACAGGGACAGGGGCCGTGGCAGTACTTC. It is translated as CASSLQGQGPWQYF.

V is TRBV13 and J is TRBJ1-1, with TRBD1 as a possible D gene (5 bases). The CDR3 runs to 13 residues. With 2 bases removed from V and 4 bases from J, the gap between germline ends came to 8 bases. The germline gives CDR1 PRHDT, CDR2 FYEKMQ (reference sequence). The CDR3 nucleotides are TGTGCCAGCAGCTTACAGGGAGGCACTGAAGCTTTCTTT. Translated: CASSLQGGTEAFF.

This chain joins TRBV2 and TRBJ1-6; 9 nucleotides align to TRBD1. V was clipped by 6 bases and J by 11 bases; unmatched bases: 17. The CDR3 is 17 residues long. Looked up from germline, CDR1 is SNHLY and CDR2 is FYNNEI. In DNA form, the CDR3 reads TGTGCCAGCAGCCACACCCACCTTGGACAGGGGAATCCACCCCTCCACTTT. This translates into CASSHTHLGQGNPPLHF.

The V gene is TRBV13, the J gene TRBJ2-7, with TRBD2 identical over 7 bases. There are 14 residues in the CDR3. Germline-derived CDR1 and CDR2 are PRHDT and FYEKMQ (reference sequence). The trim removed 10 bases at V and 4 bases at J, leaving 13 bases unmatched. CDR3 loop: CATKPSGTTYEQYF. CDR3 DNA: TGTGCCACCAAACCCAGCGGGACTACGTACGAGCAGTACTTC.

This clone was seen more than once but under ten times. V usage is TRBV27 and J usage is TRBJ1-2; D gene unclear. Looked up from germline, CDR1 is MNHEY and CDR2 is SMNVEV (reference sequence). The CDR3 is 14 residues long. V was shortened by 5 bases and J by 5 bases, with 15 bases between the two germline ends. CDR3 DNA sequence: TGTGCCAGCAGTCCGGACGGGGTGGATTATGGCTACACCTTC. This translates into CASSPDGVDYGYTF.

The chain uses TRBV7-9 and TRBJ1-1; 8 bases agree with TRBD1. Germline V gene data show CDR1 as SEHNR and CDR2 as FQNEAQ (reference sequence). The CDR3 runs to 14 residues. The V segment lost 5 bases and the J segment 0 bases; nucleotides outside the gene matches: 2. CDR3 amino acids: CASSDRGMNTEAFF. CDR3 nucleotide sequence: TGTGCCAGCAGCGACAGGGGAATGAACACTGAAGCTTTCTTT.

V is TRBV4-1 and J is TRBJ2-1; 11 bases are shared with TRBD2. The CDR3 spans 16 residues. In germline, CDR1 is MGHRA, CDR2 YSYEKL. J gave up 3 bases and V 2 bases, and 3 bases lay outside the gene matches. CDR3 residues: CASSQLTSGSYNEQFF. In nucleotides, the CDR3 is TGCGCCAGCAGCCAACTAACTAGCGGGAGCTACAATGAGCAGTTCTTC.

V gene TRBV19 combines with J gene TRBJ1-5; 9 nucleotides line up with TRBD1. After removal of 3 bases from V and 5 bases from J, the junction contained 5 bases not matched to a gene. Germline CDR1 is LNHDA and CDR2 is SQIVND (reference sequence). The CDR3 has 15 amino acids. DNA for the CDR3: TGTGCCAGTAGTATTGGGACAGGGACCCATCAGCCCCAGCATTTT. Its protein is CASSIGTGTHQPQHF.